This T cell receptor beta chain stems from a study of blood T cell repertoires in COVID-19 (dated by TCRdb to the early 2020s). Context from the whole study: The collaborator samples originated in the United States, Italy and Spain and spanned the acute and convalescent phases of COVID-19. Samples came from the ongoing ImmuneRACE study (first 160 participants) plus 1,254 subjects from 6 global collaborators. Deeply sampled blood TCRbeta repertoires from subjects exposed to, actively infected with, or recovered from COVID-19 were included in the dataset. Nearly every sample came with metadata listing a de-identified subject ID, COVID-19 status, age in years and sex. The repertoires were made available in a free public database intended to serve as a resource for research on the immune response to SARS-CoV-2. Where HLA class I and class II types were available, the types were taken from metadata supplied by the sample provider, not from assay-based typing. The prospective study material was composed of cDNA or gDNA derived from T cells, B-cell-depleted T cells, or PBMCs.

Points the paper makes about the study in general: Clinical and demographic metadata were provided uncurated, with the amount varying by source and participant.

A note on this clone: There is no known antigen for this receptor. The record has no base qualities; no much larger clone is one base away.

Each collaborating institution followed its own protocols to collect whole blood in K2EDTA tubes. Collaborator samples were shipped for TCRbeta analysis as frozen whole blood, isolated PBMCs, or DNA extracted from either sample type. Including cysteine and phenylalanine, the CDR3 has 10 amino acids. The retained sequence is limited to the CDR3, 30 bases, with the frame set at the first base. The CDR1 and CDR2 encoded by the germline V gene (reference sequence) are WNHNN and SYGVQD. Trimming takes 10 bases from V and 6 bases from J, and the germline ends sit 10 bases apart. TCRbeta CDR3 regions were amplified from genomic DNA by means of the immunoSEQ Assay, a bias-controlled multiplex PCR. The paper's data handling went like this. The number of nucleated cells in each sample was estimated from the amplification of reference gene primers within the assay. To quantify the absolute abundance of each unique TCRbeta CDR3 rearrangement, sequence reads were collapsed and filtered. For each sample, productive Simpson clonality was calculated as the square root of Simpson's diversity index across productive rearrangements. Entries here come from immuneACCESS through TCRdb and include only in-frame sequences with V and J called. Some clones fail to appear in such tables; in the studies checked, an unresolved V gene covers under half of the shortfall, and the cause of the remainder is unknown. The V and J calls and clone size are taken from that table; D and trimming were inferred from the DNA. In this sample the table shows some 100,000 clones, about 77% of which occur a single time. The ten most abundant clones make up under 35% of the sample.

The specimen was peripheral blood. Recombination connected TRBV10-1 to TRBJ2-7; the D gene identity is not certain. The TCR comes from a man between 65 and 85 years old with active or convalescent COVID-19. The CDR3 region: CATTIGEQYF. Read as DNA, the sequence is TGCGCCACCACCATCGGCGAGCAGTACTTC.